Listed below are T cell receptor beta chains from one sample, sequenced in a study of blood T cell repertoires in COVID-19. The repertoire was sequenced with immunoSEQ multiplex PCR; TCRdb's copy has only in-frame clones and lacks some. Here the sample spans more than 80,000 clones, roughly 90% being singletons. The specimen sequenced was peripheral blood. Receptors were obtained from a human donor with active COVID-19. The donor label of this sample is uncertain. Each CDR3 is given with its conserved first and last residue. D genes are given only for firm matches. Clone size is not always given. Where it is, it says once, few, many or a class for expanded clones.

>TRBV19|NA|TRBJ1-2|NA
CASSAHSYGYTF
TGTGCCAGTAGTGCTCACAGCTATGGCTACACCTTC
>TRBV7-7|NA|TRBJ2-7|TRBD1
CASSLSRPGTGVREQYF
TGTGCTAGCAGCTTAAGCCGCCCCGGGACAGGGGTGAGGGAGCAGTACTTC
>TRBV6-1|NA|TRBJ1-2|NA
CASSEGGSRYGYTF
TGTGCCAGCAGTGAAGGCGGGTCCCGCTATGGCTACACCTTC
>TRBV19|NA|TRBJ1-5|NA
CASSKSWQPQHF
TGTGCCAGTAGTAAGAGCTGGCAGCCCCAGCATTTT
>TRBV11-3|NA|TRBJ2-3|NA
CASSSDLTGSHTDTQYF
TGTGCCAGCAGCTCCGACCTTACAGGGTCGCACACAGATACGCAGTATTTT
>TRBV11-2|NA|TRBJ1-4|NA
CASGGAATNEKLFF
TGTGCCTCTGGAGGGGCAGCAACTAATGAAAAACTGTTTTTT
>TRBV19|NA|TRBJ2-3|NA
CASSLFWGGPSTDTQYF
TGTGCCAGTAGCCTTTTTTGGGGGGGCCCTAGCACAGATACGCAGTATTTT
>TRBV5-5|NA|TRBJ2-1|TRBD2
CASSSGTSGGAVEQFF
TGTGCCAGCAGCTCCGGGACTAGCGGGGGGGCCGTTGAGCAGTTCTTC
>TRBV6-5|NA|TRBJ2-7|NA
CASSYSRGYEQYF
TGTGCCAGCAGTTACTCTCGAGGCTACGAGCAGTACTTC
>TRBV5-1|NA|TRBJ1-4|NA
CASSLEQGYEKLFF
TGCGCCAGCAGCTTGGAACAGGGCTATGAAAAACTGTTTTTT
>TRBV4-3|medium-sized|TRBJ1-6|TRBD1
CASSQEGTGASPLHF
TGCGCCAGCAGCCAAGAGGGAACAGGGGCTTCACCCCTCCACTTT
>TRBV18|NA|TRBJ1-6|NA
CASSPKTDSSYNSPLHF
TGTGCCAGCTCACCAAAGACCGACAGCTCCTATAATTCACCCCTCCACTTT
>TRBV18|once|TRBJ2-5|NA
CASSTFGEETQYF
TGTGCCAGCTCAACCTTCGGTGAAGAGACCCAGTACTTC
>TRBV27|NA|TRBJ1-2|TRBD1
CASSFPSDREGYGYTF
TGTGCCAGCAGTTTCCCCTCAGACAGGGAAGGCTATGGCTACACCTTC
>TRBV29-1|NA|TRBJ2-2|NA
CSVHPGQNTGELFF
TGCAGCGTACACCCGGGACAGAACACCGGGGAGCTGTTTTTT
>TRBV13|NA|TRBJ2-7|TRBD1
CASSLGAGGIYEQYF
TGTGCCAGCAGCTTAGGCGCAGGGGGCATCTACGAGCAGTACTTC
>TRBV5-1|NA|TRBJ2-7|TRBD1
CASSFDREGYEQYF
TGCGCCAGCAGCTTTGACAGGGAAGGCTACGAGCAGTACTTC
>TRBV30|NA|TRBJ2-7|TRBD1
CASWTGAGEQYF
TGTGCCTCCTGGACAGGGGCGGGCGAGCAGTACTTC
>TRBV19|NA|TRBJ2-3|TRBD1
CASRAWGQGVTDTQYF
TGTGCCAGTAGAGCCTGGGGACAGGGCGTCACAGATACGCAGTATTTT
>TRBV2|NA|TRBJ2-7|NA
CASANLRYEQYF
TGTGCCAGCGCCAACCTACGCTACGAGCAGTACTTC
>TRBV7-9|NA|TRBJ1-4|NA
CASSFGSTGEKLFF
TGTGCCAGCAGCTTCGGATCGACTGGTGAAAAACTGTTTTTT
>TRBV4-1|NA|TRBJ2-1|NA
CASSQDLAGVYNEQFF
TGCGCCAGCAGCCAAGATCTGGCAGGGGTGTACAATGAGCAGTTCTTC